This TCR beta chain was observed in a study of blood T cell repertoires in COVID-19. Study-wide context: COVID-19 samples collected from the United States, Italy and Spain covered acute and convalescent phases. Sample material is recorded as cDNA or gDNA derived from T cells, B-cell-depleted T cells, or PBMCs.

J was trimmed by 4 bases and V by 7 bases; bases with no gene match: 11. CDR1 and CDR2 (germline): SGHAT, FQNNGV. The CDR3 has 16 amino acids. The protocol was immunoSEQ multiplex PCR, while the TCRdb copy is restricted to in-frame clones and leaves out a portion. The repertoire consists of tens of thousands of clones, with more than 70% occurring once and the leading ten covering about 7%. Source material: peripheral blood. V usage is TRBV11-2 and J usage is TRBJ2-1, with TRBD1 matching over 9 bases. This sequence was found in a man aged 45-60 years with active COVID-19. The CDR3 DNA follows: TGTGCCAGCACCCCAACCGGGACAGGGAATTACAATGAGCAGTTCTTC. It yields the protein CASTPTGTGNYNEQFF.